This entry features one T cell receptor beta chain sequence. Its cognate antigen is unknown. CD4+ T cells that had been cultured provided DNA sequenced with the Oncomine TCR Beta short-read assay. TCRdb re-called the PCR reads through MiXCR, storing one row per CDR3 protein. The data contain about 3,000 distinct CDR3 sequences, 33% of them singletons. The CDR3 totals 12 residues. Germline lookup yields CDR1 MNHNS and CDR2 SASEGT. Trimming pared 7 bases from V and 8 bases from J, leaving 11 bases between. The sample comes from a study of vaccination and CD4 T cells after COVID-19. Treatment denoted: roughly 11-day PBMC culture with coronavirus spike peptide pools or control peptides (ViraFEST assay).

The V gene is TRBV6-1, the J gene TRBJ1-4; D might be TRBD1 (5 bases). This receptor was identified in a human donor who had recovered from COVID-19. Sequencing input: CD4+ T cells from blood, cultured in vitro. This CDR3 is CASNLGVEKLFF. Here the CDR3 DNA reads TGTGCCAGCAACCTGGGGGTCGAAAAACTGTTTTTT.